This entry lists 28 T cell receptor beta chains sequenced from one sample in a study of OX40 agonist ivuxolimab in advanced cancers. Profiled with immunoSEQ multiplex PCR; TCRdb holds only in-frame clones, not every one. The table includes approximately 70,000 clones, about nine tenths detected once. The material was CD4+ or CD8+ T cells sorted from blood, obtained in a trial of the OX40 agonist ivuxolimab. All receptors derive from an adult with an advanced solid tumor such as melanoma, head and neck, liver or kidney cancer.

This chain uses TRBV19 with TRBJ1-5; D remains ambiguous. V was shortened by 2 bases and J by 2 bases, with 10 bases between the two germline ends. CDR1 is LNHDA and CDR2 is SQIVND in the germline V gene (reference sequence). CDR3 length: 15 residues. The CDR3 coding sequence is TGTGCCAGTAGTATATGGGATTTGGGCAATCAGCCCCAGCATTTT. Its translation: CASSIWDLGNQPQHF.

V usage is TRBV18 and J usage is TRBJ2-7, with no clear D. Trimming took off 3 bases at V and 3 bases at J, with 15 bases between the two ends. The CDR3 runs 15 residues. Germline-derived CDR1 and CDR2 are KGHSH and LQKENI. For the CDR3, the DNA is TGTGCCAGCTCACCCGGCCGGGCCTCCGACTACGAGCAGTACTTC. Its translation is CASSPGRASDYEQYF.

In its sample, this clone was seen once. J is TRBJ1-1 and V is TRBV28; D is perhaps TRBD1 (5 bases). The CDR3 covers 15 residues. Trimming took 5 bases from V and 1 from J, leaving 14 bases between them. The germline V gene has CDR1 MDHEN and CDR2 SYDVKM. The CDR3 DNA reads TGTGCCAGCAGTCCCCCGACAGTGGCGAACACTGAAGCTTTCTTT. Its translation: CASSPPTVANTEAFF.

V gene TRBV30 combines with J gene TRBJ1-1, with D hard to call. Looked up from germline, CDR1 is GTSNPN and CDR2 is SVGIG (reference sequence). This CDR3 spans 14 amino acids. Trimming took 0 bases from V and 5 from J, leaving 13 bases between them. DNA of the CDR3: TGTGCCTGGAGTGTAAAAAGGTCGGAAACTGAAGCTTTCTTT. Protein: CAWSVKRSETEAFF.

CDR3 residues: CASSSSRTGLGSYEQYF. Written as DNA, the CDR3 is TGTGCCAGCAGTAGTTCTAGGACGGGCTTGGGTAGCTACGAGCAGTACTTC. The chain uses TRBV28 and TRBJ2-7; no clear D. The CDR3 extends over 17 amino acids. V was trimmed by 5 bases and J by 3 bases, leaving 23 bases between them. CDR1 is MDHEN and CDR2 is SYDVKM in the germline V gene.

The chain combines TRBV11-1 with TRBJ2-7; a weak D match, TRBD1 (6 bases). Germline assignment: CDR1 SGHAT and CDR2 FQDESV (reference sequence). The CDR3 has 13 amino acids. Deletions cut 6 bases from V and 1 base from J, with 10 bases between. CDR3 region: CASSGQYSYEQYF. In nucleotides, the CDR3 is TGTGCCAGCAGTGGACAGTATTCCTACGAGCAGTACTTC.

The chain employs TRBV10-1 and TRBJ2-1, with D perhaps TRBD1 (5 bases). Trimming took off 7 bases at V and 0 bases at J, with 10 bases between the two ends. The length of the CDR3 is 14 residues. Germline assignment: CDR1 WNHNN and CDR2 SYGVQD (reference sequence). The chain's CDR3 is CASMGRSSYNEQFF. The CDR3, as DNA: TGCGCCAGCATGGGGCGGTCCTCCTACAATGAGCAGTTCTTC.

The chain uses TRBV7-9 and TRBJ2-7, with 7 bases lining up with TRBD2. Losses at the gene ends were 5 bases for V and 4 bases for J; bases not matched to a gene: 14. Germline values: CDR1 SEHNR, CDR2 FQNEAQ (reference sequence). The CDR3 extends over 16 amino acids. CDR3 nucleotide sequence: TGTGCCAGCAGCCGTCCCAGCGGGATGAAGCCATACGAGCAGTACTTC. Protein: CASSRPSGMKPYEQYF.

V is TRBV7-9 and J is TRBJ1-5; no firm D call. The V end was cut by 1 base, the J end by 4 bases, with 8 bases between. The V gene's germline CDR1 is SEHNR and CDR2 FQNEAQ (reference sequence). The CDR3 covers 14 residues. The CDR3 reads CASSLVGGNQPQHF. The CDR3 DNA follows: TGTGCCAGCAGCTTAGTAGGTGGGAATCAGCCCCAGCATTTT.

The chain uses TRBV10-3 and TRBJ2-3; 7 nucleotides line up with TRBD2. This CDR3 comprises 16 residues. The germline gives CDR1 ENHRY, CDR2 SYGVKD. Losses at the gene ends were 6 bases for V and 5 bases for J; bases not matched to a gene: 14. As DNA, the CDR3 is TGTGCCATCAGCCCTTCGGCGGGAGAGAGTGTAGATACGCAGTATTTT. Its protein product is CAISPSAGESVDTQYF.

The chain carries TRBV6-5 and TRBJ1-5; D remains ambiguous. CDR1 is MNHEY and CDR2 is SVGAGI in the germline V gene. With 6 bases removed from V and 0 bases from J, the gap between germline ends came to 9 bases. CDR3 length: 14 amino acids. In DNA, the CDR3 is TGTGCCAGCAGCCACAGAGCTAGCAATCAGCCCCAGCATTTT. Encoded protein: CASSHRASNQPQHF.

The gene calls are TRBV7-8 and TRBJ2-5; D might be TRBD1 (6 bases). TRBJ2-7 explains the end of the DNA better; the J call may be wrong. Germline-derived CDR1 and CDR2 are SGHVS and FQNEAQ. The length of the CDR3 is 14 residues. This CDR3 reads CASSPGESTYEQYF. The CDR3 bases are TGTGCCAGCAGCCCAGGGGAGTCTACCTACGAGCAGTACTTC.

The chain combines TRBV5-6 with TRBJ1-1; TRBD1 might be the D (5 bases). Germline assignment: CDR1 SGHDT and CDR2 YYEEEE. The CDR3 contains 13 residues. V lost 5 bases and J 2 bases, leaving 10 bases between the germline ends. CDR3 nucleotide sequence: TGTGCCAGCAGTCCCGACAGCAACACTGAAGCTTTCTTT. As protein: CASSPDSNTEAFF.

J is TRBJ2-7 and V is TRBV6-6, with TRBD1 matching over 11 bases. Per the germline V gene, CDR1 is MNHNY and CDR2 is SVGAGI (reference sequence). V lost 2 bases, J lost 2 bases, and 2 bases stayed unmatched. The CDR3 has 15 amino acids. CDR3 nucleotide sequence: TGTGCCAGCAGTTACGGACAGGGGGCTCCCTACGAGCAGTACTTC. It is translated as CASSYGQGAPYEQYF.

This chain connects TRBV13 to TRBJ2-7; the D call may be TRBD1 or TRBD2 (5 bases each). The V gene's germline CDR1 is PRHDT and CDR2 FYEKMQ (reference sequence). V was trimmed by 3 bases and J by 4 bases, leaving 13 bases between them. CDR3 length: 14 residues. The CDR3 coding sequence is TGTGCCAGCAGCTTTATTGGGGGAAGGTACGAGCAGTACTTC. This sequence encodes CASSFIGGRYEQYF.

The chain joins TRBV30 to TRBJ1-1; D possibly corresponds to TRBD1 (5 bases). With 0 bases removed from V and 3 bases from J, the gap between germline ends came to 14 bases. This CDR3 region has 15 residues. CDR1 and CDR2 (germline): GTSNPN, SVGIG (reference sequence). The CDR3 coding sequence is TGTGCCTGGAGTGTATACCGGGACGGTGACACTGAAGCTTTCTTT. As protein: CAWSVYRDGDTEAFF.

The chain links TRBV5-1 to TRBJ2-7, with 9 positions matching TRBD2. Germline V gene lookup returns CDR1 SGHRS and CDR2 YFSETQ. V dropped 0 bases and J dropped 3; count of bases not matched to a gene: 4. The length of the CDR3 is 15 residues. The CDR3 DNA is TGCGCCAGCAGCTTGGCCTCTAGCGGGGTCTACGAGCAGTACTTC. Amino acid sequence: CASSLASSGVYEQYF.

The chain employs TRBV6-1 and TRBJ1-1, with 10 positions matching TRBD1. J was trimmed by 6 bases and V by 2 bases; bases with no gene match: 6. Germline V gene sequence: CDR1 MNHNS, CDR2 SASEGT. The CDR3 totals 15 residues. The CDR3 DNA sequence: TGTGCCAGCAGTGAATCGGGACAGGGGATTTCTGAAGCTTTCTTT. Its protein is CASSESGQGISEAFF.

Here the CDR3 reads CASSLKGAGQPQHF. Written as DNA, the CDR3 is TGTGCCAGCAGTTTAAAGGGGGCAGGTCAGCCCCAGCATTTT. The chain is built from TRBV27 and TRBJ1-5; TRBD1 aligns across 7 bases. Germline CDR1 is MNHEY and CDR2 is SMNVEV (reference sequence). The CDR3 has 14 amino acids. After removal of 2 bases from V and 6 bases from J, the junction contained 4 bases not matched to a gene.

The CDR3 sequence is CASSYGTQQFF. In DNA form, the CDR3 reads TGTGCCAGCAGTTACGGGACGCAGCAGTTCTTC. The rearrangement uses TRBV6-5 and TRBJ2-1, with D perhaps given as TRBD1 or TRBD2 (5 bases each). CDR3 length equals 11 residues. V lost 2 bases, J lost 11 bases, and 7 bases lay in between. CDR1 is MNHEY and CDR2 is SVGAGI in the germline V gene.

The chain couples TRBV19 to TRBJ1-1; D not resolved. CDR1 and CDR2 (germline): LNHDA, SQIVND (reference sequence). Between the trimmed V and J ends, which lost 3 bases and 1 base, there was a span of 6 bases. The CDR3 extends over 13 amino acids. CDR3 loop: CASSMVGNTEAFF. DNA of the CDR3: TGTGCCAGTAGTATGGTGGGGAACACTGAAGCTTTCTTT.

This clone was seen only a few times. The V and J genes are TRBV30 and TRBJ1-2; D gene ambiguous. Germline assignment: CDR1 GTSNPN and CDR2 SVGIG (reference sequence). Trimming stripped 8 bases from V and 7 bases from J, with 17 bases between. CDR3 length: 12 amino acids. This CDR3 is CAGPGSQSGYTF. Written as DNA, the CDR3 is TGTGCCGGCCCGGGATCCCAAAGTGGCTACACCTTC.

The chain joins TRBV30 to TRBJ1-2, with 9 positions matching TRBD1. Germline CDR1 GTSNPN, CDR2 SVGIG (reference sequence). Trimming at V came to 5 bases and at J to 10 bases, leaving 5 bases not matched to a gene. The CDR3 has 11 residues. DNA of the CDR3: TGTGCCTGGGCGGGACAGGGCGACTACACCTTC. Amino acids: CAWAGQGDYTF.

The CDR3 DNA reads as TGTGCCAGCAGTTACTCTGGGTACGGCTACACCTTC. It encodes CASSYSGYGYTF. The J gene is TRBJ1-2, the V gene TRBV6-6; no reliable D call. The V gene lost 0 bases and the J gene lost 8 bases, with 7 bases spanning the gap. Germline CDR1 is MNHNY and CDR2 is SVGAGI (reference sequence). The CDR3 consists of 12 residues.

Here the CDR3 DNA reads TGTGCCAGCAGTGAATACAGGGATGGCTACACCTTC. Protein product: CASSEYRDGYTF. The chain combines TRBV25-1 with TRBJ1-2; a weak D match, TRBD1 (5 bases). Germline V CDR1 and CDR2: MGHDK, SYGVNS. The CDR3 consists of 12 residues. Trimming pared 0 bases from V and 6 bases from J, leaving 5 bases between.

This sequence joins TRBV28 and TRBJ2-3; a possible D gene is TRBD2 (7 bases). Deletions cut 7 bases from V and 5 bases from J, with 22 bases between. CDR3 length equals 16 residues. From germline, CDR1 is MDHEN and CDR2 SYDVKM. The CDR3 DNA is TGTGCCAGCACAAAAAGGGGGAGGGCCGGCGGAGATACGCAGTATTTT. It is translated as CASTKRGRAGGDTQYF.

Relative to its sample, this clone is medium-sized. CDR3 DNA sequence: TGTGCCAGTAGTATAGACAGGGGATCACAGACCCAGTACTTC. Translated, it gives CASSIDRGSQTQYF. The chain uses TRBV19 and TRBJ2-5, with D perhaps matching TRBD1 (6 bases). This CDR3 has 14 residues. Trimming took off 0 bases at V and 6 bases at J, with 11 bases between the two ends. Germline V gene lookup returns CDR1 LNHDA and CDR2 SQIVND (reference sequence). The full variable domain, rest sourced from reference TRBV19 and TRBJ2-5, is DGGITQSPKYLFRKEGQNVTLSCEQNLNHDAMYWYRQDPGQGLRLIYYSQIVNDFQKGDIAEGYSVSREKKESFPLTVTSAQKNPTAFYLCASSIDRGSQTQYFGPGTRLLVL.

The chain joins TRBV11-3 to TRBJ2-7; D unresolved. Germline lookup yields CDR1 SGHNT and CDR2 YENEEA. V lost 3 bases to trimming and J lost 1 base, with 7 bases between them. CDR3 length: 13 amino acids. The CDR3 reads CASSLSVSYEQYF. The CDR3, as DNA: TGTGCCAGCAGCTTGTCGGTTTCCTACGAGCAGTACTTC.